This T cell receptor (beta chain) emerged from a study of blood T cell repertoires in COVID-19. Here immunoSEQ multiplex PCR was the method, and the copy in TCRdb shows in-frame clones only, minus some. Of approximately 210,000 clones listed, over 75% are singletons. After removal of 4 bases from V and 1 base from J, the junction contained 14 bases not matched to a gene. Germline assignment: CDR1 MGHRA and CDR2 YSYEKL. This CDR3 has 18 residues. The V gene is TRBV4-1, the J gene TRBJ1-2; 8 bases align to TRBD1. The receptor comes from a human donor in a cohort sampled during active COVID-19. The sequencing input was peripheral blood. CDR3 coding DNA: TGCGCCAGCAGCCTTCGGCAGACAGGGGAGACAAATAACTATGGCTACACCTTC. Its translation is CASSLRQTGETNNYGYTF.